The text below deals with one T cell receptor (beta chain). This sample was included in a study of shared clonotypes between healthy human individuals. Positive CCR7 selection of CD45RO-negative cells yielded the naive CD8 cells, and terminally differentiated effector memory CD45RA+ cells were excluded. Some clones are missing from TCRdb's copy, which holds only in-frame ones; the method was immunoSEQ multiplex PCR. The data hold about 2.2 million clones, with 80% to 95% observed a single time. The V and J ends lost 6 bases and 3 bases, in that order; junction bases with no gene match: 7. Germline V lookup: CDR1 LNHDA, CDR2 SQIVND (reference sequence). This CDR3 is built from 14 residues.

The chain combines TRBV19 with TRBJ2-7; 8 bases match TRBD2. What was sequenced was naive CD8+ T cells from PBMCs. The origin of this receptor is a man younger than 30 in good health. Some clones in this sample may be carry-over from other donors' samples. The CDR3 here is CASRYREGGYEQYF. The CDR3 DNA reads TGTGCCAGTAGGTATCGGGAGGGTGGCTACGAGCAGTACTTC.